The rows below give T cell receptor beta chains drawn from one sample of a study of blood T cell repertoires in COVID-19. Assay: immunoSEQ multiplex PCR; the TCRdb copy retains only in-frame clones and omits some. This table holds nearly 80,000 clones, more than 70% found once. Sequenced: peripheral blood. The receptors derive from a man aged 55 to 70 with active or convalescent COVID-19. Each CDR3 is given with its conserved first and last residue. The order of the fields is D gene, clone size, J gene, V gene, CDR3 protein, CDR3 DNA. The D gene is left open where the match is weak. Expanded clones get a size class; other rows say once, few or many, or leave the size out.

TRBD1 few TRBJ2-1 TRBV7-9 CASSLATGILYNEQFF TGTGCCAGCAGCTTAGCGACAGGGATTTTGTACAATGAGCAGTTCTTC
TRBD1 NA TRBJ2-2 TRBV11-3 CASSPRDSNTGELFF TGTGCCAGCAGCCCCCGGGACAGTAATACCGGGGAGCTGTTTTTT
NA few TRBJ2-5 TRBV6-2/TRBV6-3 CASSRGGPETQYF TGTGCCAGCAGTCGAGGGGGACCAGAGACCCAGTACTTC
TRBD1 NA TRBJ1-6 TRBV28 CASSTTSGQGGNSPLHF TGTGCCAGCAGTACGACCTCGGGACAGGGGGGTAATTCACCCCTCCACTTT
TRBD1 NA TRBJ2-1 TRBV5-5 CASSLGQGARVFYNEQFF TGTGCCAGCAGCTTGGGGCAGGGGGCTCGCGTATTCTACAATGAGCAGTTCTTC
NA NA TRBJ1-5 TRBV3-1/TRBV3-2 CASSPNPQQPQHF TGTGCCAGCAGCCCAAATCCCCAACAGCCCCAGCATTTT
NA NA TRBJ2-5 TRBV25-1 CASSDPGKAQYF TGTGCCAGCAGTGATCCGGGAAAGGCCCAGTACTTC
NA NA TRBJ2-1 TRBV3-1/TRBV3-2 CASSQDSVYNEQFF TGTGCCAGCAGCCAAGATTCGGTTTACAATGAGCAGTTCTTC
TRBD2 NA TRBJ2-7 TRBV11-2 CASSLLRAGYEQYF TGTGCCAGCAGCTTACTGAGAGCGGGATACGAGCAGTACTTC
TRBD1 NA TRBJ1-6 TRBV5-4 CASSQGQGSYNSPLHF TGTGCCAGCAGCCAGGGACAGGGTTCCTATAATTCACCCCTCCACTTT
TRBD1 NA TRBJ1-4 TRBV11-2 CASSSTTGATNEKLFF TGTGCCAGCAGCTCCACGACAGGGGCAACTAATGAAAAACTGTTTTTT
NA NA TRBJ2-7 TRBV25-1 CASRGGGSYEQYF TGTGCCAGCAGGGGAGGGGGCTCCTACGAGCAGTACTTC
NA once TRBJ1-1 TRBV29-1 CSGTASRTVGAFF TGCAGCGGGACAGCGAGTCGAACCGTTGGTGCTTTCTTT
TRBD1 few TRBJ1-2 TRBV5-1 CASSNTHQGADGYTF TGCGCCAGCAGCAATACTCATCAGGGGGCAGACGGCTACACCTTC
NA NA TRBJ1-2 TRBV18 CASSQGEGSYGYTF TGTGCCAGCTCCCAAGGGGAGGGATCCTATGGCTACACCTTC
NA NA TRBJ1-1 TRBV6-7 CASSYSGGVLTEAFF TGTGCCAGCAGTTACTCGGGGGGGGTCCTCACTGAAGCTTTCTTT
NA NA TRBJ2-3 TRBV6-6 CASSSPSLRGTDTQYF TGTGCCAGCAGTAGTCCCTCCTTACGGGGCACAGATACGCAGTATTTT
TRBD1 once TRBJ1-2 TRBV6-5 CASSSGTGAGYGYTF TGTGCCAGCAGTTCCGGGACAGGGGCTGGGTATGGCTACACCTTC
NA NA TRBJ1-4 TRBV4-2 CASSQEGATNEKLFF TGTGCCAGCAGCCAAGAAGGAGCAACTAATGAAAAACTGTTTTTT
TRBD1 NA TRBJ1-5 TRBV5-1 CASSFDGTGVNQPQHF TGCGCCAGCAGCTTCGACGGGACAGGGGTCAATCAGCCCCAGCATTTT
NA NA TRBJ2-2 TRBV19 CASSRGLASYTGELFF TGTGCCAGTAGTAGGGGGCTGGCCAGCTACACCGGGGAGCTGTTTTTT
NA NA TRBJ1-6 TRBV6-5 CASWGGITLHF TGTGCCAGCTGGGGGGGAATCACCCTCCACTTT
NA NA TRBJ2-1 TRBV5-1 CASSLGASPDEQFF TGCGCCAGCAGCTTGGGAGCCTCCCCCGATGAGCAGTTCTTC
TRBD1 NA TRBJ1-2 TRBV28 CASGLRDRGFYGYTF TGTGCCAGCGGACTTCGGGACAGGGGATTCTATGGCTACACCTTC
NA NA TRBJ1-2 TRBV9 CASSVKPGLYGYTF TGTGCCAGCAGCGTAAAGCCAGGTCTTTATGGCTACACCTTC
TRBD1 NA TRBJ1-1 TRBV18 CASSPGTELNTEAFF TGTGCCAGCTCACCGGGGACAGAACTGAACACTGAAGCTTTCTTT
NA NA TRBJ1-2 TRBV19 CASSITGYGYGYTF TGTGCCAGTAGTATAACAGGGTACGGCTATGGCTACACCTTC
NA NA TRBJ2-2 TRBV7-8 CASSPQRRGLSPAGELFF TGTGCCAGCAGCCCGCAGCGGCGGGGGCTCAGTCCGGCCGGGGAGCTGTTTTTT
TRBD1 NA TRBJ2-7 TRBV5-6 CASSLGPDRRLHEQYF TGTGCCAGCAGCTTGGGCCCGGACAGGAGGCTCCACGAGCAGTACTTC
NA once TRBJ1-1 TRBV7-2 CASSLAWGHTEAFF TGTGCCAGCAGCTTAGCTTGGGGGCACACTGAAGCTTTCTTT
NA many TRBJ2-7 TRBV10-1 CASIEGTVSRYEQYF TGCGCCAGCATCGAGGGGACTGTCTCTCGGTACGAGCAGTACTTC
NA NA TRBJ2-5 TRBV6-6 CASTRVDRIQETQYF TGTGCCAGCACGAGGGTCGATAGAATCCAAGAGACCCAGTACTTC
NA NA TRBJ1-5 TRBV3-1/TRBV3-2 CASSQARQNQPQHF TGTGCCAGCAGCCAGGCCCGACAGAATCAGCCCCAGCATTTT
NA NA TRBJ2-1 TRBV24-1 CATSLGGTARDEQFF TGTGCCACCAGTTTGGGCGGGACCGCCCGAGATGAGCAGTTCTTC
NA NA TRBJ2-1 TRBV19 CASSHLSGSYNEQFF TGTGCCAGTAGTCACCTATCGGGGTCCTACAATGAGCAGTTCTTC
NA NA TRBJ1-1 TRBV5-1 CASSLDSGVARMAFF TGCGCCAGCAGCTTGGACTCGGGGGTGGCTCGGATGGCTTTCTTT
NA NA TRBJ1-1 TRBV6-5 CASSYSSQDTEAFF TGTGCCAGCAGTTACTCTTCCCAGGACACTGAAGCTTTCTTT
NA NA TRBJ2-1 TRBV19 CASSAVDPPNEQFF TGTGCCAGTAGTGCCGTAGATCCCCCCAATGAGCAGTTCTTC
TRBD2 NA TRBJ2-1 TRBV29-1 CSVNRGGGAYNEQFF TGCAGCGTTAACAGGGGCGGGGGGGCCTACAATGAGCAGTTCTTC
NA NA TRBJ2-7 TRBV7-2 CASSLQGYEQYF TGTGCCAGCAGCTTACAGGGGTACGAGCAGTACTTC
NA NA TRBJ1-6 TRBV12-3/TRBV12-4 CASRRVDNSPLHF TGTGCCAGCAGGCGGGTCGATAATTCACCCCTCCACTTT
TRBD1 once TRBJ1-2 TRBV19 CASSWTGAVGYTF TGTGCCAGTAGTTGGACAGGGGCAGTTGGCTACACCTTC
TRBD1 NA TRBJ2-5 TRBV3-1/TRBV3-2 CASSQADRGTQYF TGTGCCAGCAGCCAAGCCGACAGGGGAACCCAGTACTTC
TRBD1 NA TRBJ2-5 TRBV18 CASSRRDRSDSQYF TGTGCCAGCTCACGACGGGACAGATCTGATAGCCAGTACTTC
NA NA TRBJ1-6 TRBV6-6 CASSRHRELSYNSPLHF TGTGCCAGCAGCCGACACAGGGAGCTCTCCTATAATTCACCCCTCCACTTT
TRBD2 NA TRBJ2-3 TRBV29-1 CSVVLAGLMDTQYF TGCAGCGTTGTTCTAGCGGGGCTTATGGATACGCAGTATTTT
TRBD1 NA TRBJ1-1 TRBV6-5 CASSSGTENTEAFF TGTGCCAGCAGTTCCGGGACAGAGAACACTGAAGCTTTCTTT
NA NA TRBJ2-5 TRBV7-8 CASRVSEGKETQYF TGTGCCAGCAGGGTGTCCGAGGGCAAAGAGACCCAGTACTTC
NA NA TRBJ2-1 TRBV5-5 CASSLDSHPGGEQFF TGTGCCAGCAGCCTGGACAGTCATCCCGGTGGAGAGCAGTTCTTC
NA NA TRBJ2-7 TRBV12-5 CASGPSYEQYF TGTGCTAGTGGCCCGAGCTACGAGCAGTACTTC
TRBD1 NA TRBJ1-3 TRBV10-3 CAISAFLPGQGNTIYF TGTGCCATCAGTGCCTTCCTTCCGGGACAGGGAAACACCATATATTTT
TRBD2 few TRBJ2-1 TRBV6-2/TRBV6-3 CASSYGASGRVPGNEQFF TGTGCCAGCAGTTACGGGGCTAGCGGGAGGGTCCCGGGGAATGAGCAGTTCTTC
TRBD1 NA TRBJ2-3 TRBV9 CASSATGGLTDTQYF TGTGCCAGCAGCGCTACAGGGGGGCTCACAGATACGCAGTATTTT
NA NA TRBJ2-4 TRBV7-9 CASSFGPGALNIQYF TGTGCCAGCAGCTTTGGGCCAGGGGCTCTAAACATTCAGTACTTC
TRBD2 NA TRBJ2-5 TRBV9 CASSVESGGAETQYF TGTGCCAGCAGCGTAGAAAGCGGGGGGGCTGAGACCCAGTACTTC
NA NA TRBJ2-3 TRBV30 CAWSPLAMETDTQYF TGTGCCTGGAGCCCCCTAGCGATGGAGACAGATACGCAGTATTTT
NA few TRBJ1-2 TRBV6-5 CASSYGNYGYTF TGTGCCAGCAGTTATGGCAACTATGGCTACACCTTC
TRBD1 NA TRBJ2-5 TRBV7-7 CASSSGTGAQETQYF TGTGCTAGCAGCTCCGGGACAGGGGCACAAGAGACCCAGTACTTC
NA NA TRBJ1-1 TRBV4-1 CASSQPGAAEAFF TGCGCCAGCAGCCAGCCAGGGGCCGCTGAAGCTTTCTTT